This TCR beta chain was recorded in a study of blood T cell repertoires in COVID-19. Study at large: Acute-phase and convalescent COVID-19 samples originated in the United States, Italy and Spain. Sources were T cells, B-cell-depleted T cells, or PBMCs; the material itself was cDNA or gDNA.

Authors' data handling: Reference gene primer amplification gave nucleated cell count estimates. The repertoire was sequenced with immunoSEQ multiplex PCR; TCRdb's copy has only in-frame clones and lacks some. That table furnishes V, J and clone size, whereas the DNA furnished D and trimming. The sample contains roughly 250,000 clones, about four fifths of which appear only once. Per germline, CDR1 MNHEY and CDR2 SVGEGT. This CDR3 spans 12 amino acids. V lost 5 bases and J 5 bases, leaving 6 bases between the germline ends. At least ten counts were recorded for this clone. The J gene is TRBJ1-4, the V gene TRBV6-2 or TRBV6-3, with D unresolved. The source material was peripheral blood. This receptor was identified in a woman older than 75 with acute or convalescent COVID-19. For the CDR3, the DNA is TGTGCCAGCAGTATCTTAAATGAAAAACTGTTTTTT. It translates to CASSILNEKLFF.